These T cell receptor beta chains were read from a single sample in a study of healthy donors' naive CD4 and CD8 T cells. TCRdb re-derived calls from the reads in MiXCR, one entry per CDR3 protein. The repertoire holds 150,000 to 200,000 distinct CDR3 sequences, with nearly 75% as singletons. Sequencing was done on a sample of naive CD4+ and CD8+ T cells sorted from blood, pooled from several donors. The receptors originated from a pool of human donors in good health; the sample pools cells from several healthy donors. CDR3s include the opening cysteine and the closing phenylalanine or tryptophan. Fields, in order: J gene, D gene, CDR3 length, V gene, clone size, CDR3 protein, CDR3 DNA. A D gene is named only where the DNA matches it firmly. Size is omitted from some rows. Given values are once, few, many or a class for expanded clones.

J: TRBJ1-2
D: -
length: 16
V: TRBV25-1
size: -
CDR3: CASSDSRGTDINGYTF
DNA: TGTGCCAGCAGTGACTCTCGGGGGACGGACATAAATGGCTACACCTTC

J: TRBJ2-3
D: -
length: 17
V: TRBV15
size: -
CDR3: CATSRRSTDIRGDTQYF
DNA: TGTGCCACCAGCAGACGGTCGACAGACATTCGAGGAGATACGCAGTATTTT

J: TRBJ2-1
D: -
length: 12
V: TRBV29-1
size: -
CDR3: CSVEDSIDEQFF
DNA: TGCAGCGTTGAAGACTCCATCGATGAGCAGTTCTTC

J: TRBJ1-1
D: -
length: 13
V: TRBV29-1
size: -
CDR3: CSVEDFMNTEAFF
DNA: TGCAGCGTTGAAGATTTTATGAACACTGAAGCTTTCTTT

J: TRBJ2-4
D: TRBD1
length: 13
V: TRBV29-1
size: few
CDR3: CSVVPTGLDIQYF
DNA: TGCAGCGTTGTCCCGACAGGGTTGGACATTCAGTACTTC

J: TRBJ1-1
D: -
length: 15
V: TRBV19
size: -
CDR3: CASSIAAGMNTEAFF
DNA: TGTGCCAGTAGTATCGCAGCGGGGATGAACACTGAAGCTTTCTTT

J: TRBJ1-2
D: -
length: 13
V: TRBV27
size: -
CDR3: CASSYRVGYGYTF
DNA: TGTGCCAGCAGTTACAGGGTGGGCTATGGCTACACCTTC

J: TRBJ2-1
D: -
length: 16
V: TRBV5-1
size: once
CDR3: CASTLGRGIIPNEQFF
DNA: TGCGCCAGCACCCTCGGTCGGGGTATTATCCCCAATGAGCAGTTCTTC

J: TRBJ2-1
D: -
length: 15
V: TRBV7-9
size: -
CDR3: CASSSLGADYNEQFF
DNA: TGTGCCAGCAGCTCCCTCGGAGCGGACTACAATGAGCAGTTCTTC

J: TRBJ2-1
D: -
length: 15
V: TRBV29-1
size: -
CDR3: CSAPVGLSSYNEQFF
DNA: TGCAGCGCTCCCGTCGGCCTGAGCTCCTACAATGAGCAGTTCTTC

J: TRBJ2-1
D: TRBD2
length: 16
V: TRBV15
size: -
CDR3: CATSRPGTSGMNEQFF
DNA: TGTGCCACCAGCAGACCTGGGACTAGCGGGATGAATGAGCAGTTCTTC

J: TRBJ2-1
D: -
length: 14
V: TRBV29-1
size: -
CDR3: CSVESGHPYNEQFF
DNA: TGCAGCGTTGAATCGGGACATCCCTACAATGAGCAGTTCTTC

J: TRBJ1-2
D: -
length: 14
V: TRBV6-5
size: few
CDR3: CASSMDRGTYGYTF
DNA: TGTGCCAGCAGTATGGACAGAGGGACCTATGGCTACACCTTC

J: TRBJ1-2
D: -
length: 14
V: TRBV30
size: -
CDR3: CAWAGQLQNYGYTF
DNA: TGTGCCTGGGCCGGACAGCTACAAAACTATGGCTACACCTTC

J: TRBJ2-3
D: TRBD2
length: 13
V: TRBV29-1
size: -
CDR3: CSGGLAGTDTQYF
DNA: TGCAGCGGGGGACTAGCGGGAACAGATACGCAGTATTTT

J: TRBJ1-4
D: -
length: 17
V: TRBV12-3/TRBV12-4
size: -
CDR3: CASSLMGRGSTNEKLFF
DNA: TGTGCCAGCAGTTTAATGGGCAGGGGATCAACTAATGAAAAACTGTTTTTT

J: TRBJ1-1
D: -
length: 16
V: TRBV4-1
size: -
CDR3: CASSQVPKELNTEAFF
DNA: TGCGCCAGCAGCCAAGTCCCAAAGGAGCTTAACACTGAAGCTTTCTTT

J: TRBJ1-1
D: -
length: 14
V: TRBV5-1
size: -
CDR3: CASSFVGGDTEAFF
DNA: TGCGCCAGCAGCTTTGTTGGAGGGGACACTGAAGCTTTCTTT

J: TRBJ1-2
D: -
length: 14
V: TRBV20-1
size: few
CDR3: CSAIRGGYDYGYTF
DNA: TGCAGTGCTATTCGAGGAGGGTACGACTATGGCTACACCTTC

J: TRBJ2-7
D: -
length: 13
V: TRBV6-5
size: -
CDR3: CASSYFSPYEQYF
DNA: TGTGCCAGCAGTTACTTTTCTCCCTACGAGCAGTACTTC

J: TRBJ2-7
D: -
length: 14
V: TRBV19
size: -
CDR3: CASSTDPNGLEQYF
DNA: TGTGCCAGTAGTACCGACCCAAACGGCCTCGAGCAGTACTTC

J: TRBJ2-3
D: -
length: 15
V: TRBV4-3
size: -
CDR3: CASSQDLGSGDTQYF
DNA: TGCGCCAGCAGCCAAGATCTTGGGTCTGGAGATACGCAGTATTTT

J: TRBJ1-3
D: -
length: 15
V: TRBV11-3
size: -
CDR3: CASSLQGYTGNTIYF
DNA: TGTGCCAGCAGCTTACAGGGGTATACTGGAAACACCATATATTTT

J: TRBJ1-2
D: -
length: 14
V: TRBV29-1
size: few
CDR3: CSVVNRDPIYGYTF
DNA: TGCAGCGTGGTTAACCGGGACCCTATATATGGCTACACCTTC

J: TRBJ2-1
D: -
length: 14
V: TRBV29-1
size: -
CDR3: CSVEGPGTGNEQFF
DNA: TGCAGCGTTGAAGGGCCCGGGACCGGCAATGAGCAGTTCTTC

J: TRBJ1-2
D: -
length: 11
V: TRBV19
size: once
CDR3: CASRIFYGYTF
DNA: TGTGCCAGTAGGATTTTCTATGGCTACACCTTC

J: TRBJ1-2
D: -
length: 15
V: TRBV19
size: -
CDR3: CASSMDAGTSYGYTF
DNA: TGTGCCAGTAGTATGGACGCAGGCACCAGCTATGGCTACACCTTC

J: TRBJ2-3
D: -
length: 16
V: TRBV10-2
size: -
CDR3: CASSRPQGSSADTQYF
DNA: TGCGCCAGCAGTAGGCCACAGGGAAGTAGCGCAGATACGCAGTATTTT

J: TRBJ2-5
D: -
length: 14
V: TRBV6-5
size: -
CDR3: CASSYQGRQETQYF
DNA: TGTGCCAGCAGTTACCAAGGGAGGCAGGAGACCCAGTACTTC

J: TRBJ2-5
D: -
length: 14
V: TRBV11-2
size: -
CDR3: CASSLLRESETQYF
DNA: TGTGCCAGCAGCTTATTGAGGGAGTCGGAGACCCAGTACTTC

J: TRBJ2-2
D: -
length: 11
V: TRBV29-1
size: -
CDR3: CSAGVSGELFF
DNA: TGCAGCGCGGGGGTTTCCGGGGAGCTGTTTTTT

J: TRBJ2-2
D: -
length: 11
V: TRBV20-1
size: once
CDR3: CSARKEWELFF
DNA: TGCAGTGCTAGGAAGGAGTGGGAGCTGTTTTTT

J: TRBJ1-1
D: TRBD1
length: 15
V: TRBV12-3/TRBV12-4
size: -
CDR3: CASSPIGQGNTEAFF
DNA: TGTGCCAGCAGTCCCATAGGACAGGGAAACACTGAAGCTTTCTTT

J: TRBJ2-5
D: TRBD1
length: 14
V: TRBV6-5
size: few
CDR3: CASSIGTGMETQYF
DNA: TGTGCCAGCAGTATAGGGACAGGGATGGAGACCCAGTACTTC

J: TRBJ1-1
D: -
length: 12
V: TRBV11-2
size: -
CDR3: CASSTEDTEAFF
DNA: TGTGCCAGCAGCACCGAAGACACTGAAGCTTTCTTT

J: TRBJ1-1
D: -
length: 15
V: TRBV5-1
size: -
CDR3: CASSLTGTINTEAFF
DNA: TGCGCCAGCAGCCTCACCGGGACAATTAACACTGAAGCTTTCTTT

J: TRBJ1-1
D: TRBD1
length: 14
V: TRBV29-1
size: -
CDR3: CSARTQGANTEAFF
DNA: TGCAGCGCCCGGACCCAGGGGGCAAACACTGAAGCTTTCTTT

J: TRBJ1-2
D: -
length: 12
V: TRBV29-1
size: once
CDR3: CSVEWDTYGYTF
DNA: TGCAGCGTTGAATGGGACACCTATGGCTACACCTTC

J: TRBJ2-5
D: -
length: 18
V: TRBV11-2
size: -
CDR3: CASSLRFPVVAAQETQYF
DNA: TGTGCCAGCAGCTTAAGATTTCCGGTTGTAGCAGCCCAAGAGACCCAGTACTTC

J: TRBJ1-2
D: -
length: 15
V: TRBV29-1
size: -
CDR3: CSAISTTVESGGYTF
DNA: TGCAGCGCCATTTCCACGACGGTGGAATCTGGGGGCTACACCTTC

J: TRBJ2-5
D: -
length: 13
V: TRBV2
size: few
CDR3: CASSPGLQETQYF
DNA: TGTGCCAGCAGTCCGGGACTCCAAGAGACCCAGTACTTC

J: TRBJ2-7
D: -
length: 13
V: TRBV5-6
size: -
CDR3: CASSLGGSDEQYF
DNA: TGTGCCAGCAGCTTGGGCGGTTCGGACGAGCAGTACTTC

J: TRBJ1-2
D: TRBD1
length: 13
V: TRBV30
size: few
CDR3: CAQGQGTNYGYTF
DNA: TGTGCCCAGGGACAGGGAACTAACTATGGCTACACCTTC